This TCR beta chain was sequenced in a study of T cell responses to AZD1222 COVID-19 vaccine. Whole-study findings and limits: After two AZD1222 doses, spike-specific TCR breadth and depth rose versus day 0.

Produced via immunoSEQ multiplex PCR; TCRdb's table is partial and in-frame only. The sample lists tens of thousands of clones, about three quarters occurring once. About this clone itself: Antigen: not known.

The TCR was taken from an adult who received the MenACWY meningococcal vaccine as a control. Sequencing was performed on peripheral blood, taken 28 days after the second dose of the MenACWY control vaccine.

The CDR3 coding sequence is TGTGCCAGCAGCGTGGGGCCCCCGGGGGAAGGCTACACCTTC. Translating gives CASSVGPPGEGYTF. The V gene is TRBV9, the J gene TRBJ1-2, with D possibly TRBD1 on 5 matching bases. Trimming removed 2 bases at V and 8 bases at J, with 16 bases between. In germline, CDR1 is SGDLS, CDR2 YYNGEE. The CDR3 contains 14 residues.